The clone carrying this T cell receptor (beta chain) was found a few times. No antigen is known for it. The length of the CDR3 is 14 residues. Sequencing was performed with immunoSEQ multiplex PCR; in TCRdb, only in-frame clones are kept and a portion is missing. The sample lists about 86,000 clones; roughly four fifths were seen once. This entry belongs to a study of graft-versus-host responses after intestinal transplantation. Study in general: Induction with anti-thymocyte globulin, then tacrolimus and steroids for around three years, was given to all recipients. General study results and limits: Investigators detected GvH clones in recipient marrow, with some emerging earlier in ileum or blood.

Sequenced material: unstimulated CD8+ T cells sorted from spleen or lymph node cells, taken before intestinal transplant. The sequence was collected from a human donor who received an intestinal transplant. V is TRBV21-1 and J is TRBJ1-1; the table's TRBD1 call for D was not verified on the DNA. TRBV21-1 is listed as a pseudogene. The CDR3 DNA sequence: TGTGCCAGCATACTACAGGGATTGAACACTGAAGCTTTCTTT. Protein sequence: CASILQGLNTEAFF.